This passage covers 32 T cell receptor beta chains from one sample sequenced in a study of Graves' ophthalmopathy and Graves' hyperthyroidism. The authors amplified TCR beta CDR3 regions from RNA transcripts. The library came from an HTBI-primed first-round RT-PCR and a second-round multiplex PCR. One entry per CDR3 protein results from TCRdb running MiXCR on the multiplex PCR reads. The sample has fewer than 400,000 distinct CDR3 sequences; around 17% are singletons. Sequencing was performed on peripheral blood. All receptors come from a woman aged 18 to 35 with Graves' ophthalmopathy.

Many counts were recorded for this clonotype. The chain has TRBV6-5 and TRBJ1-2, with 9 bases identical to TRBD1. The germline CDR1 and CDR2 sequences are MNHEY and SVGAGI. This CDR3 has 17 residues. The ends lost 2 bases at V and 8 bases at J; junction bases unmatched: 15. The CDR3 region is CASSYHMGTGFARGYTF. CDR3 nucleotides: TGTGCCAGCAGTTACCATATGGGGACAGGGTTTGCCCGCGGCTACACCTTC.

This clonotype appeared many times. The chain couples TRBV27 to TRBJ1-2; 8 positions match TRBD1. V lost 8 bases to trimming and J lost 4 bases; unmatched junction nucleotides: 6. Germline V gene data show CDR1 as MNHEY and CDR2 as SMNVEV (reference sequence). The CDR3 has 13 residues. CDR3 residues: CASRPGQGYGYTF. As DNA, the CDR3 is TGTGCCAGCCGCCCCGGACAGGGCTATGGCTACACCTTC.

This clonotype was found many times. The genes are TRBV6-2 or TRBV6-3 and TRBJ1-5; D might be TRBD1 (5 bases). This CDR3 comprises 16 residues. Germline CDR1 is MNHEY and CDR2 is SVGEGT. Trimming removed 10 bases at V and 1 base at J, with 20 bases between. This CDR3 is CATSRDVSRSNQPQHF. As DNA, the CDR3 is TGTGCCACCTCCCGGGACGTAAGTAGGAGCAATCAGCCCCAGCATTTT.

The J gene is TRBJ1-5, the V gene TRBV11-2, with 10 nucleotides matching TRBD1. Germline V lookup: CDR1 SGHAT, CDR2 FQNNGV. Trimming removed 2 bases from V and 8 bases from J; junction bases left unmatched: 9. CDR3 length: 16 amino acids. This chain's CDR3 is CASSLSSGQGWEPQHF. DNA for the CDR3: TGTGCCAGCAGCTTAAGCTCGGGACAGGGGTGGGAGCCCCAGCATTTT.

This clonotype has more than one count but fewer than ten. The genes are TRBV20-1 and TRBJ2-2; D possibly corresponds to TRBD1 (6 bases). The CDR3 has 14 residues. Trimming cost V 5 bases and J 4 bases, with 14 bases left between them. Germline CDR1 is DFQATT and CDR2 is SNEGSKA (reference sequence). The CDR3 region is CSAFLYRATGELFF. The CDR3, as DNA: TGCAGTGCTTTTCTCTACAGGGCCACCGGGGAGCTGTTTTTT.

As to this clonotype: Sequence at one end of the junction differs from germline and may be a read error. The chain carries TRBV28 and TRBJ2-5; D remains unclear. The CDR3 has 14 amino acids. CDR1 MDHEN and CDR2 SYDVKM come from the germline V gene. CDR3 loop: CAGRNNRPQETQYF. For the CDR3, the DNA is TGTGCCGGCAGGAACAACCGGCCCCAAGAGACCCAGTACTTC. The complete variable domain, with remaining parts taken from reference TRBV28 and TRBJ2-5, reads DVKVTQSSRYLVKRTGEKVFLECVQDMDHENMFWYRQDPGLGLRLIYFSYDVKMKEKGDIPEGYSVSREKKERFSLILESASTNQTSMYLCAGRNNRPQETQYFGPGTRLLVL.

This clonotype has a count of ten or more. J is TRBJ1-1 and V is TRBV18; D is ambiguous. Trimming took off 6 bases at V and 5 bases at J, with 19 bases between the two ends. CDR3 size: 15 residues. Germline CDR1 is KGHSH and CDR2 is LQKENI. CDR3 bases: TGTGCCAGCTCCCGCATTCGGGGAGTAATGACTGAAGCTTTCTTT. Encoded protein: CASSRIRGVMTEAFF.

This clonotype was recorded many times. The rearrangement uses TRBV6-2 or TRBV6-3 and TRBJ1-2, with D tentatively TRBD1 (6 bases). V was trimmed by 6 bases and J by 5 bases, leaving 16 bases between them. Germline V gives CDR1 MNHEY, CDR2 SVGEGT. This CDR3 is built from 14 residues. For the CDR3, the DNA is TGTGCCAGCAGCTACAGGGAGAGGTGGTATGGCTACACCTTC. It yields the protein CASSYRERWYGYTF.

This clonotype was seen at least ten times. The CDR3 reads CASSLVQDTEAFF. CDR3 sequence (DNA): TGTGCCAGCAGCTTAGTACAGGACACTGAAGCTTTCTTT. The chain recombines TRBV7-2 with TRBJ1-1, with D perhaps TRBD1 (5 bases). There are 13 residues in the CDR3. CDR1 SGHTA and CDR2 FQGNSA come from the germline V gene. V gave up 1 base and J gave up 3 bases, with 6 bases separating them.

The CDR3 loop reads CSVGSRYGYTF. CDR3 DNA sequence: TGCAGTGTTGGGTCGAGGTATGGCTACACCTTC. J is TRBJ1-2 and V is TRBV20-1; D is unclear. V was shortened by 7 bases and J by 5 bases, with 11 bases between the two germline ends. The CDR3 is 11 amino acids. CDR1 is DFQATT and CDR2 is SNEGSKA in the germline V gene (reference sequence).

In its sample, this clonotype was seen many times. The chain links TRBV5-1 to TRBJ2-5; D might be TRBD2 (5 bases). This CDR3 contains 13 residues. Germline V gene lookup returns CDR1 SGHRS and CDR2 YFSETQ. Trimming removed 2 bases from V and 5 bases from J, with 10 bases in between. CDR3 bases: TGCGCCAGCAGCTTCGGGGTCGCGGAGACCCAGTACTTC. It yields the protein CASSFGVAETQYF.

This clonotype was detected many times. The chain joins TRBV28 to TRBJ1-5; 10 bases align to TRBD1. V shed 4 bases, J shed 5 bases, and the junction held 8 bases outside the gene matches. The CDR3 length is 16 residues. Germline-derived CDR1 and CDR2 are MDHEN and SYDVKM. The CDR3 DNA reads as TGTGCCAGCAGTTACCGGACAGGGGGATTTTATCAGCCCCAGCATTTT. Translation: CASSYRTGGFYQPQHF.

This clonotype was picked up many times. V usage is TRBV27 and J usage is TRBJ2-2, with 10 bases matching TRBD1. CDR1 and CDR2 from the germline V gene are MNHEY and SMNVEV (reference sequence). The J segment lost 6 bases and the V segment lost 6 bases, leaving 16 bases of the junction unmatched. The CDR3 covers 18 residues. Written as DNA, the CDR3 is TGTGCCAGCAGAAACCCGGGACAGGGGATGGGGAAGGCCGGGGAGCTGTTTTTT. It is translated as CASRNPGQGMGKAGELFF.

This clonotype was recorded at least ten times. The V and J genes are TRBV12-3 or TRBV12-4 and TRBJ2-7; 7 bases line up with TRBD1. The CDR3 consists of 16 residues. Trimming removed 5 bases from V and 3 bases from J; junction bases left unmatched: 13. CDR3 sequence reads: CASSTAPRDSYYEQYF. CDR3 sequence (DNA): TGTGCCAGCAGTACGGCCCCTCGGGACAGCTACTACGAGCAGTACTTC.

Ten or more counts support this clonotype. The J gene is TRBJ1-1, the V gene TRBV12-3 or TRBV12-4, with a weak D call TRBD1 (5 bases). Trimming pared 5 bases from V and 5 bases from J, leaving 18 bases between. The CDR3 runs 15 residues. The CDR3 DNA sequence: TGTGCCAGCAGTGCGGGACCGCTGGATGTGACTGAAGCTTTCTTT. This translates into CASSAGPLDVTEAFF.

This clonotype was seen repeatedly, ten times or more. This chain links TRBV5-1 with TRBJ1-1, with TRBD1 matching over 9 bases. Trimming cost V 2 bases and J 1 base; bases outside gene matches: 6. Germline loops: CDR1 SGHRS, CDR2 YFSETQ. The CDR3 runs 16 residues. The CDR3 DNA is TGCGCCAGCAGCTTACCGGGACAGGGAAGGAACACTGAAGCTTTCTTT. The encoded protein is CASSLPGQGRNTEAFF. The full variable domain, with the rest looked up from reference TRBV5-1 and TRBJ1-1, is KAGVTQTPRYLIKTRGQQVTLSCSPISGHRSVSWYQQTPGQGLQFLFEYFSETQRNKGNFPGRFSGRQFSNSRSEMNVSTLELGDSALYLCASSLPGQGRNTEAFFGQGTRLTVV.

This clonotype has ten or more counts. V and J are TRBV10-2 and TRBJ1-2; 8 nucleotides align to TRBD1. The CDR3 is 14 amino acids. Per the germline V gene, CDR1 is WSHSY and CDR2 is SAAADI. J gave up 3 bases and V 6 bases, and 6 bases lay outside the gene matches. The CDR3 loop reads CASSGPDRDYGYTF. The CDR3 DNA reads TGCGCCAGCAGCGGCCCGGACAGGGACTATGGCTACACCTTC.

Many counts were recorded for this clonotype. CDR3 nucleotides: TGTGCCAGCAGCTCAGCCAGGCTAGCGGGAGAACTGTACGAGCAGTACTTC. Amino acid sequence: CASSSARLAGELYEQYF. The chain combines TRBV5-4 with TRBJ2-7; 10 bases map to TRBD2. There are 17 residues in the CDR3. Trimming took 3 bases from V and 4 from J; bases not matched to a gene: 13. Per the germline V gene, CDR1 is SGHNT and CDR2 is YYREEE (reference sequence).

This clonotype has at least ten counts. V is TRBV27 and J is TRBJ1-3; 9 nucleotides align to TRBD1. The CDR3 is 15 amino acids. Trimming at V came to 5 bases and at J to 4 bases, leaving 6 bases not matched to a gene. Germline V gene sequence: CDR1 MNHEY, CDR2 SMNVEV (reference sequence). Written as DNA, the CDR3 is TGTGCCAGCAGTCGCGGACAGGGGTTCGGAAACACCATATATTTT. This gives the protein CASSRGQGFGNTIYF.

This clonotype came up many times. This chain links TRBV27 with TRBJ2-7; D might be TRBD1 or TRBD2, each matching 5 bases. The germline CDR1 and CDR2 sequences are MNHEY and SMNVEV (reference sequence). The CDR3 has 15 amino acids. The V gene lost 6 bases and the J gene lost 2 bases, with 17 bases spanning the gap. In DNA, the CDR3 is TGTGCCAGCAGCGCTGCCCGGGACCCTGCCTACGAGCAGTACTTC. Protein product: CASSAARDPAYEQYF.

There are many counts of this clonotype. The J gene is TRBJ2-5, the V gene TRBV7-6; 7 positions match TRBD1. This CDR3 contains 15 residues. Germline CDR1 and CDR2: SGHVS and FNYEAQ. V was pared by 5 bases and J by 2 bases, with 8 bases of the junction left unmatched. CDR3 sequence (DNA): TGTGCCAGCAGCCGCGTGGGACAGCCACAAGAGACCCAGTACTTC. Translating gives CASSRVGQPQETQYF.

This clonotype has a handful of counts. V usage is TRBV24-1 and J usage is TRBJ1-6; TRBD1 matches 7 bases. The V gene end was trimmed by 4 bases and the J gene end by 4 bases; junction bases not matched to a gene: 6. Germline V lookup: CDR1 KGHDR, CDR2 SFDVKD. The CDR3 has 16 residues. The CDR3 is CATSDQRTGYNSPLHF. DNA for the CDR3: TGTGCCACCAGTGACCAGCGGACAGGTTATAATTCACCCCTCCACTTT.

This clonotype has at least ten counts. The DNA for the CDR3 is TGCGCCAGCAGCTTCGGGACAGGGGTGAACACTGAAGCTTTCTTT. As protein: CASSFGTGVNTEAFF. The chain has TRBV5-1 and TRBJ1-1, with 10 bases lining up with TRBD1. V dropped 2 bases and J dropped 0; count of bases not matched to a gene: 1. This CDR3 region has 15 residues. CDR1 and CDR2 from the germline V gene are SGHRS and YFSETQ.

This clonotype has at least ten counts. The chain uses TRBV6-2 or TRBV6-3 and TRBJ1-1, with D possibly TRBD1 on 6 matching bases. This CDR3 comprises 14 residues. V dropped 4 bases and J dropped 4 bases, with 13 bases sitting between them. The germline V gene has CDR1 MNHEY and CDR2 SVGEGT. The CDR3 is CASSSGRGSTEAFF. The CDR3 bases are TGTGCCAGCAGTTCCGGCAGGGGAAGCACTGAAGCTTTCTTT.

In its sample, this clonotype was seen many times. V is TRBV15 and J is TRBJ1-5; perhaps TRBD1 as D (6 bases). Looked up from germline, CDR1 is LNHNV and CDR2 is YYDKDF (reference sequence). The CDR3 sequence is 15 residues long. Trimming removed 5 bases at V and 6 bases at J, with 17 bases between. CDR3 loop: CATSPEGEAGQPQHF. The CDR3 DNA sequence: TGTGCCACCAGCCCGGAGGGGGAAGCAGGTCAGCCCCAGCATTTT.

This clonotype was recorded at least ten times. The CDR3 DNA is TGCAGTGCTCGGGGACCGCACAACACTGAAGCTTTCTTT. Protein: CSARGPHNTEAFF. The rearrangement uses TRBV20-1 and TRBJ1-1, with a tentative D call TRBD1 (5 bases). This CDR3 spans 13 amino acids. Germline V CDR1 and CDR2: DFQATT, SNEGSKA (reference sequence). Trimming pared 5 bases from V and 2 bases from J, leaving 12 bases between.

This clonotype was counted at least ten times. The chain has TRBV14 and TRBJ2-5, with 9 bases fitting TRBD1. Germline assignment: CDR1 SGHDN and CDR2 FVKESK. With V trimmed by 1 base and J by 3 bases, 18 bases remained unmatched. The CDR3 is 20 amino acids. CDR3 DNA: TGTGCCAGCAGCCAAGCCCCCCCGGGACAGGGAAGAAGGGGCAAAGAGACCCAGTACTTC. It specifies CASSQAPPGQGRRGKETQYF.

This clonotype was counted many times. V usage is TRBV5-5 and J usage is TRBJ1-6; unclear D gene. This CDR3 has 12 amino acids. The ends were cut back, 4 bases at V and 7 bases at J, with 6 bases in the middle. The V gene's germline CDR1 is SGHKS and CDR2 YYEKEE (reference sequence). The CDR3 sequence: CASSRANSPLHF. The CDR3 coding sequence is TGTGCCAGCAGCAGGGCCAATTCACCCCTCCACTTT.

This clonotype was seen at least ten times. The chain is built from TRBV7-8 and TRBJ2-1; D is unclear. This CDR3 region has 14 residues. The V gene's germline CDR1 is SGHVS and CDR2 FQNEAQ. V was pared by 3 bases and J by 6 bases, with 12 bases between. The CDR3 sequence is CASSFLGLINEQFF. The CDR3 region has the DNA TGTGCCAGCAGCTTTTTAGGGCTTATCAATGAGCAGTTCTTC.

CDR3 sequence: CASSSGTNGPGELFF. The CDR3 region has the DNA TGCGCCAGCAGCTCCGGGACAAACGGACCCGGGGAGCTGTTTTTT. The genes are TRBV5-1 and TRBJ2-2; a possible D gene is TRBD1 (6 bases). The V and J ends lost 3 bases and 6 bases respectively, with 15 bases between them. The CDR3 is made up of 15 amino acids. Germline CDR1 reads SGHRS; CDR2 reads YFSETQ.

This clonotype has at least ten counts. The chain employs TRBV20-1 and TRBJ2-5; 7 bases line up with TRBD2. The CDR3 contains 14 residues. V shed 5 bases, J shed 3 bases, and the junction held 9 bases outside the gene matches. Germline lookup yields CDR1 DFQATT and CDR2 SNEGSKA (reference sequence). Here the CDR3 DNA reads TGCAGTGCTGTTGGGACTACCCGGAAAGAGACCCAGTACTTC. Protein product: CSAVGTTRKETQYF.

This clonotype was recorded many times. CDR3 coding DNA: TGTGCCAGCGGACGGACAGGACACTACGAGCAGTACTTC. Its protein product is CASGRTGHYEQYF. J is TRBJ2-7 and V is TRBV6-2 or TRBV6-3; 7 bases agree with TRBD1. After removal of 8 bases from V and 3 bases from J, the junction contained 7 bases not matched to a gene. The CDR3 runs to 13 residues. Germline V CDR1 and CDR2: MNHEY, SVGEGT.